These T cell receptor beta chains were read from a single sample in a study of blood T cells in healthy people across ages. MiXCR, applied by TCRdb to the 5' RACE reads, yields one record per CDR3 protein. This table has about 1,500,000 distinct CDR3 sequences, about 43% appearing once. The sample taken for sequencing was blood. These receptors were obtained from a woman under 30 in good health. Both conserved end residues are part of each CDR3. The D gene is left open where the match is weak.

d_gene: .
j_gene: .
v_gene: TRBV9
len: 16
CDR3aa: CASSVGSPAPVHEQYF

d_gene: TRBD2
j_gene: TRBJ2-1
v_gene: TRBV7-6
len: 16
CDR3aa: CASSLRGGGASNEQFF

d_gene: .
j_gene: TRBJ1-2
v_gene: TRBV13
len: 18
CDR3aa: CASSSDEIPGTANYGYTF

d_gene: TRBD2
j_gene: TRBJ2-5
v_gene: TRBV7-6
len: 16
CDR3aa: CASSLGLGPTGETQYF

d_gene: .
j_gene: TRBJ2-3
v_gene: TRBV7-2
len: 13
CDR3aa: CASSFWGRDTQYF

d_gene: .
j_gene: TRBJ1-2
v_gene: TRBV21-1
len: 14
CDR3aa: CASSKGLDRDGYTF

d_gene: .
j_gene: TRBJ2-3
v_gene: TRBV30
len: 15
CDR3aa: CAWSPSDIATDTQYF

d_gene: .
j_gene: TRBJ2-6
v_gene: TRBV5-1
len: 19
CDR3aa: CANSFGAGQRYSGANVLTF

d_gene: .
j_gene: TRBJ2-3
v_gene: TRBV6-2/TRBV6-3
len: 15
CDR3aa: CASSYLGIRVDTQYF

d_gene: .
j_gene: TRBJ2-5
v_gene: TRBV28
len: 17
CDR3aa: CASSLMRHQPAQETQYF

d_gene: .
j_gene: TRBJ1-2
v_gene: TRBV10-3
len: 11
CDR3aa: CAISDGGGYTF

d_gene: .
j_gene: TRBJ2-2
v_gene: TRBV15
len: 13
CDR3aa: CATSRDLTGELFF

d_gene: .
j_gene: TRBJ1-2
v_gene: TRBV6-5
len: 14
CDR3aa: CASRDNTARYGYTF

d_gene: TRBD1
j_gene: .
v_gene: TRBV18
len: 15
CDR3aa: CASSPTTGVDGIQYF

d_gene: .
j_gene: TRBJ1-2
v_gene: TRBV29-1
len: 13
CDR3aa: CSASYSGAYGYTF

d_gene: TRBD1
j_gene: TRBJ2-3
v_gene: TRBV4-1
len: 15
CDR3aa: CASSQEYRGSDTQYF

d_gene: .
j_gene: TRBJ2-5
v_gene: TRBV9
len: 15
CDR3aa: CASGEGGGYQETQYF

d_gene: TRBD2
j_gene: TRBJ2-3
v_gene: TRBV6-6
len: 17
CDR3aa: CASDSGSESKSTDTQYF

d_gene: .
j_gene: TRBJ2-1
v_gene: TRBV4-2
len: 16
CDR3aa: CASSQDASETYNEQFF

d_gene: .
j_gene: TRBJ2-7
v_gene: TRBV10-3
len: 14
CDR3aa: CAISPSSGDYEQYF

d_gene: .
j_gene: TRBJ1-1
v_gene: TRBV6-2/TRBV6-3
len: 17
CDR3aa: CASSYLGVRLSNTEAFF

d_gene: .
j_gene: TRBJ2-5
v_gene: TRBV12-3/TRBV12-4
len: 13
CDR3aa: CASGGGFSNEQYF

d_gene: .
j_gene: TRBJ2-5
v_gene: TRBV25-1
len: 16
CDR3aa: CASAYFAGGGQETQYF

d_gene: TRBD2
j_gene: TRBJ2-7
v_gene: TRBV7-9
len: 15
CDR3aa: CASSLPLAGSYEQYF

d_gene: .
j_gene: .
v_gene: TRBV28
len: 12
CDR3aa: CASAPGGVEQYF

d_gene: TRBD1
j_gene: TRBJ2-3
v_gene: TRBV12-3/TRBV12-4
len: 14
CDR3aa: CASKRDSATDTQYF

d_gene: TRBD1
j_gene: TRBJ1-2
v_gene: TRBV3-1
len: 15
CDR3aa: CASSQWTGANYGYTF

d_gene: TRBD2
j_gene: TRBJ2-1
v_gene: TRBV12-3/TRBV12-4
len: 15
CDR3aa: CASSLRGSLGNEQFF

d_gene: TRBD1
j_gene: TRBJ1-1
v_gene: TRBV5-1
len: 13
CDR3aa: CASCLQGDTEAFF

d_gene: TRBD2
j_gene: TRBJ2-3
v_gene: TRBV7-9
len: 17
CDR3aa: CASSPPLARGSTDTQYF

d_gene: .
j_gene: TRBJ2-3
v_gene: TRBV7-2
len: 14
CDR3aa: CASSQLYGTDTQYF

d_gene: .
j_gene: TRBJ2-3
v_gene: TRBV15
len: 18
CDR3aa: CASRTRSGGRAVADTQYF

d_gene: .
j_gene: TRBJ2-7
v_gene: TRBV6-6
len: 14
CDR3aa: CASTPPGGRYEQYF